Given below is one T cell receptor (beta chain) in context. These data come from a study of blood T cell repertoires in COVID-19. About the study: Both acute and convalescent COVID-19 samples were obtained from the United States, Italy and Spain. PBMCs, B-cell-depleted T cells, or T cells were the source of the cDNA or gDNA that made up the material.

Germline CDR1 and CDR2: SGDLS and YYNGEE. This CDR3 is 15 amino acids long. V gave up 0 bases and J gave up 3 bases, with 12 bases separating them. Authors' methods: Amplification from reference gene primers served as the basis for estimated nucleated cell counts. Sequencing was performed with immunoSEQ multiplex PCR; in TCRdb, only in-frame clones are kept and a portion is missing. V and J calls and clone size come straight from that table; D and trimming were deduced from the DNA. Of over 60,000 clones in the sample, nearly 90% are singletons; the top ten hold around 9%. The chain links TRBV9 to TRBJ1-2; a weak D match, TRBD1 (6 bases). This clonotype was obtained from a man older than 75 with acute or convalescent COVID-19. The sample taken for sequencing was peripheral blood. The CDR3 DNA is TGTGCCAGCAGCGTAGCCCCCAGGGGATACTATGGCTACACCTTC. Residues: CASSVAPRGYYGYTF.